The clone carrying this T cell receptor beta chain was seen many times. Its matching antigen is unknown. TCRdb re-derived calls from the reads in MiXCR, one entry per CDR3 protein. The repertoire has around 750,000 distinct CDR3 sequences, approximately 30% of them found once; the top ten carry over 10%. The CDR3 has 14 amino acids. Germline V gene sequence: CDR1 SGHAT, CDR2 FQNNGV. V was trimmed by 5 bases and J by 2 bases, leaving 10 bases between them. These data belong to a study of T cell repertoires in cytomegalovirus infection. Whole-study context: The authors relied on CMV epitopes, both recently identified HLA-C-restricted and well-studied HLA-B-restricted. Study observations and caveats: Ex vivo, HLA-C-restricted CMV-specific TCR beta clonotypes prevailed over the rest of the response.

The material was cultured CD8+ T cells from PBMCs, obtained from culture after CMV antigen stimulation. The sequence was collected from a human donor in good health (CMV status not recorded). Some clones in this sample may be carry-over from other donors' samples. This chain joins TRBV11-2 and TRBJ1-3, with D possibly being TRBD1 (6 bases). The CDR3 coding sequence is TGTGCCAGCAGCCCCGGGGGGCCTGGAAACACCATATATTTT. Its translation: CASSPGGPGNTIYF.